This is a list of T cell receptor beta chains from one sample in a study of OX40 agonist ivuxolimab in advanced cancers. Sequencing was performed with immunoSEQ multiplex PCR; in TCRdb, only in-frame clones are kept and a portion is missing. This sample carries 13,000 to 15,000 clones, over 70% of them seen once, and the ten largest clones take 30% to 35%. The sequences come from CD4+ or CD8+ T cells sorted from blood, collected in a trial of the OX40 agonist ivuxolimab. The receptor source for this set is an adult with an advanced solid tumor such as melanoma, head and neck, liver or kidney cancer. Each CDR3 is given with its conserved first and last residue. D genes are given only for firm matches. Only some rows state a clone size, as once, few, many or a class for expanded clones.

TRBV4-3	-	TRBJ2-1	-	CASSQVWGGDSFGNEQFF	TGCGCCAGCAGCCAAGTCTGGGGGGGGGACAGCTTTGGGAATGAGCAGTTCTTC
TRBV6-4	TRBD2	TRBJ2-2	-	CASSPTSGGYGTGELFF	TGTGCCAGCAGTCCAACTAGCGGGGGGTACGGCACCGGGGAGCTGTTTTTT
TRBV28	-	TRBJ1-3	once	CASSFGADSGNTIYF	TGTGCCAGCAGTTTCGGGGCAGACTCTGGAAACACCATATATTTT
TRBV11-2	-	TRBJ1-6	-	CASSPHGTTYNSPLHF	TGTGCCAGCAGCCCTCACGGGACAACTTATAATTCACCCCTCCACTTT
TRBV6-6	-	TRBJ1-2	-	CASTNGGYGYTF	TGTGCCAGCACCAACGGGGGCTATGGCTACACCTTC
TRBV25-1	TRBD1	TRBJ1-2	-	CASSEWDHRGGYGYTF	TGTGCCAGCAGTGAATGGGACCACAGGGGAGGCTATGGCTACACCTTC
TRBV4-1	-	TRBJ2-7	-	CASSQGAEADEQYF	TGCGCCAGCAGCCAAGGTGCCGAGGCCGACGAGCAGTACTTC
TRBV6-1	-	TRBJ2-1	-	CASASSPYNEQFF	TGTGCCAGCGCGTCTAGCCCCTACAATGAGCAGTTCTTC
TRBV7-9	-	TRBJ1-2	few	CASSLAPALSGGYTF	TGTGCCAGCAGCTTAGCGCCCGCTCTATCGGGTGGCTACACCTTC
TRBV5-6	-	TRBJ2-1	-	CASSNPGNEQFF	TGTGCCAGCAGCAACCCGGGCAATGAGCAGTTCTTC
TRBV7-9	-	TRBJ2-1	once	CASSLAGANEQFF	TGTGCCAGCAGCTTAGCGGGCGCCAATGAGCAGTTCTTC
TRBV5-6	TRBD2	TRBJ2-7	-	CASSWGTTYEQYF	TGTGCCAGCAGCTGGGGGACTACCTACGAGCAGTACTTC
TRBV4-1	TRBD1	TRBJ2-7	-	CASSQDRTGASYEQYF	TGCGCCAGCAGCCAAGACCGGACAGGGGCCTCCTACGAGCAGTACTTC
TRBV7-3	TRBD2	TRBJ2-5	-	CASSLTSGQETQYF	TGTGCCAGCAGCCTGACTAGCGGACAAGAGACCCAGTACTTC
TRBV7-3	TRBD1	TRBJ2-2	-	CASSSPGQENTGELFF	TGTGCCAGCAGCTCTCCGGGACAGGAGAACACCGGGGAGCTGTTTTTT
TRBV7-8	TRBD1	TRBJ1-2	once	CASSLSTGGFLWGYTF	TGTGCCAGCAGCTTATCGACAGGGGGGTTTTTGTGGGGCTACACCTTC
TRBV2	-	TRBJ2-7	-	CASTHSHEQYF	TGTGCCAGCACACATAGCCACGAGCAGTACTTC
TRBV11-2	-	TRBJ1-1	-	CASSSSLGLNTEAFF	TGTGCCAGCAGCTCCTCCTTAGGGCTAAACACTGAAGCTTTCTTT
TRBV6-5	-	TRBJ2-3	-	CASSYWSGSTDTQYF	TGTGCCAGCAGTTACTGGTCGGGTAGCACAGATACGCAGTATTTT
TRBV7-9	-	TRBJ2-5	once	CASSLLSTYQETQYF	TGTGCCAGCAGCCTACTCTCAACCTACCAAGAGACCCAGTACTTC
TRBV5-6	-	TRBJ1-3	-	CASSPGGDGNTIYF	TGTGCCAGCAGCCCCGGGGGGGATGGAAACACCATATATTTT
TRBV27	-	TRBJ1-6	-	CAVSAGRSLHF	TGTGCCGTCTCGGCAGGGCGGTCCCTCCACTTT
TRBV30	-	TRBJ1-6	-	CAWSVLVGTLVGSPLHF	TGTGCCTGGAGTGTACTCGTTGGGACACTAGTAGGTTCACCCCTCCACTTT
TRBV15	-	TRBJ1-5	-	CATSTDRGGNQPQHF	TGTGCCACCAGCACTGACAGAGGGGGCAATCAGCCCCAGCATTTT
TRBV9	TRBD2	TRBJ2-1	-	CASSVVAGAYNEQFF	TGTGCCAGCAGCGTAGTGGCGGGGGCCTACAATGAGCAGTTCTTC
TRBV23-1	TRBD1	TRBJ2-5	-	CASSLGTGQETQYF	TGCGCCAGCAGCCTCGGGACAGGACAAGAGACCCAGTACTTC
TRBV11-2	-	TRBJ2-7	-	CASNPKGGSSYEQYF	TGTGCCAGCAACCCGAAGGGGGGTAGCTCCTACGAGCAGTACTTC
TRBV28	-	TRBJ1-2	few	CASSPSPGGGPYGYTF	TGTGCCAGCAGTCCGTCGCCAGGAGGGGGGCCCTATGGCTACACCTTC